This paragraph reports one T cell receptor (beta chain). This CDR3 region has 19 residues. From germline, CDR1 is SGHAT and CDR2 FQNNGV. The V and J ends lost 4 bases and 2 bases respectively, with 27 bases between them. The sample belongs to a study of cytomegalovirus exposure and HLA in healthy donors. The method was immunoSEQ multiplex PCR; TCRdb's version includes in-frame clones alone and lacks a portion of them. The table includes 140,000 to 150,000 clones, roughly nine tenths detected once. V and J are TRBV11-2 and TRBJ2-7, with D perhaps matching TRBD1 (7 bases). Sample: PBMCs. This receptor was taken from a man between 18 and 35 years old in good health and CMV-seronegative. DNA for the CDR3: TGTGCCAGCAGCTCTATTAGGGGGCAGGGACTTACCGGAGCCTACGAGCAGTACTTC. It specifies CASSSIRGQGLTGAYEQYF. Filled out from reference TRBV11-2 and TRBJ2-7, the complete variable domain reads EAGVAQSPRYKIIEKRQSVAFWCNPISGHATLYWYQQILGQGPKLLIQFQNNGVVDDSQLPKDRFSAERLKGVDSTLKIQPAKLEDSAVYLCASSSIRGQGLTGAYEQYFGPGTRLTVT.